This TCR beta chain emerged from a study of TIL therapy for anti-PD-1-resistant metastatic lung cancer. Whole-study context: Most patients had lung adenocarcinoma.

The CDR3 contains 15 residues. The germline V gene has CDR1 LGHDT and CDR2 YNNKEL (reference sequence). The junction had 12 bases not matched to a gene; V was cut back by 8 bases and J by 2 bases. Time point specified: pre-treatment sample, taken before nivolumab and TIL therapy. The immunoSEQ assay was v3. Profiling relied on immunoSEQ multiplex PCR, and the TCRdb table lists in-frame clones only, not all of them. The data contain tens of thousands of clones, approximately 86% of them singletons. The genes are TRBV3-1 (or the pseudogene TRBV3-2) and TRBJ2-7; 7 bases align to TRBD2. This clonotype was sampled from a person aged 30 to 80 with non-small cell lung cancer. This specimen was blood, taken at baseline. CDR3 protein: CASGLSGRATYEQYF. DNA for the CDR3: TGTGCCAGCGGGCTGAGTGGGAGGGCCACCTACGAGCAGTACTTC.